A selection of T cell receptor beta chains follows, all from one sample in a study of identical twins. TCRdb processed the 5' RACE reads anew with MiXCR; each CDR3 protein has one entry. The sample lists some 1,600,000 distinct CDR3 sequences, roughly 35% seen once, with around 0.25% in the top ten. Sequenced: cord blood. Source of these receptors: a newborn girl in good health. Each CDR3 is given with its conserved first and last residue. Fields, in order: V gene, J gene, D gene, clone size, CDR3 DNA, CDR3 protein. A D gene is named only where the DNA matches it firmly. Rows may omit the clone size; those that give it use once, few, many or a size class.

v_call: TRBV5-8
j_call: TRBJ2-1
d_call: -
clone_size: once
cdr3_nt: TGCGCCAGCAGCCATAACAGGGAAAGGTCATCCTACAATGAGCAGTTCTTC
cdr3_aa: CASSHNRERSSYNEQFF

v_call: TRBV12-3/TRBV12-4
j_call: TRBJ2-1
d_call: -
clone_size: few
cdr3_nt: TGTGCCAGCAGTTCTATGGGGAGCTCCTACAATGAGCAGTTCTTC
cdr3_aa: CASSSMGSSYNEQFF

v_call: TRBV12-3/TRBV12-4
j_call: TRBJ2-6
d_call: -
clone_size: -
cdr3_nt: TGTGCCAGCAGACCAGTCTACGGGGCCAACGTCCTGACTTTC
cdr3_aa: CASRPVYGANVLTF

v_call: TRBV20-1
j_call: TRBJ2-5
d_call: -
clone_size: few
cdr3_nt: TGCAGTGCTAGAACGACGGGGAAAGAGACCCAGTACTTC
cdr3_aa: CSARTTGKETQYF

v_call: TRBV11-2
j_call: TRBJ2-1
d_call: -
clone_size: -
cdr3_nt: TGTGCCAGCAGCCCAGACAGGTCCTCCTACAATGAGCTGTTCTTC
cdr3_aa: CASSPDRSSYNELFF

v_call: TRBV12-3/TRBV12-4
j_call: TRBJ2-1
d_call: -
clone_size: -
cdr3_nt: TGTGCCAGCAGTTGGAGTAATCACTACAATGCGCAGTTCTTC
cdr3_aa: CASSWSNHYNAQFF

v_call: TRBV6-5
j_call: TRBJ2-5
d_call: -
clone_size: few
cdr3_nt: TGTGCCAGCGGGACTGGACTTCCCCGTAAGCGGCAGTACTTC
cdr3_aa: CASGTGLPRKRQYF

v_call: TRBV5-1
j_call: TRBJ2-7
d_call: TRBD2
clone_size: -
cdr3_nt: TGCGCCAGCAGCTTGGAACTAGCGGGAGGGGGGGAGCAGTACTTC
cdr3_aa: CASSLELAGGGEQYF

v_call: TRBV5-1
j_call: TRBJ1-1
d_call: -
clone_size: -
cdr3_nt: TGCGCCAGCAGGCCCGGATCGAACACTGAAGCTTTCTTT
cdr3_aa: CASRPGSNTEAFF

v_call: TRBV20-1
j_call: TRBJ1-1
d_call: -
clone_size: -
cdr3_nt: TGCAGTGCTAGAGAATTGGGGGGCTCCGAAGCTTTCTTT
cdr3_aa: CSARELGGSEAFF

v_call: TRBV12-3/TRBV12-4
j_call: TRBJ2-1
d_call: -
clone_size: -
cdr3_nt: TGTGCCAGCAGCTCCCGTAAAGGACAGCACAATGAGCAGTTCTTC
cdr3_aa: CASSSRKGQHNEQFF

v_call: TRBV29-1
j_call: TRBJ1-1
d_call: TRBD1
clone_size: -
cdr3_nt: TGCAGCGTTGAGAGACCGTTGACAGGGGGAGCTTTCTTT
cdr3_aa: CSVERPLTGGAFF

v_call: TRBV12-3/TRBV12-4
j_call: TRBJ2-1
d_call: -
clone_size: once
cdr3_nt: TGTGCCAGCAGTTTAGGACTGTTAAAAGAGCAGTTCTTC
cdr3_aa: CASSLGLLKEQFF

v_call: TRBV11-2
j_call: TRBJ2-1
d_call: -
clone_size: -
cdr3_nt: TGTGCCAGCAGCTTATCTGGTAACCAGCAGTTCTTC
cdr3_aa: CASSLSGNQQFF

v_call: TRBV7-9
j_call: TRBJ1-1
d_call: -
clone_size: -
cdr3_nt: TGTGCCAGCAGGAGGACGGCCGAAGCTTTCTTT
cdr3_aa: CASRRTAEAFF

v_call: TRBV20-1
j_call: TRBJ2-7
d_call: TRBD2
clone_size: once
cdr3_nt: TGCAGTGCGAAGTCCCTAGCGGGGGGGCTCCACGAGCAGTACTTC
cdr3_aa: CSAKSLAGGLHEQYF

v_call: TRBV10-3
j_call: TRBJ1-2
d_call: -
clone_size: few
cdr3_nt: TGTGCCATCAGTGAGACAGCTCATTACTATGGCTACACCTTC
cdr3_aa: CAISETAHYYGYTF

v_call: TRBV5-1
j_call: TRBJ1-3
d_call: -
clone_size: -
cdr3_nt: TGCGCCAGCAGCTTGAATCCGGGAGGAAACACCATATATTTT
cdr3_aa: CASSLNPGGNTIYF

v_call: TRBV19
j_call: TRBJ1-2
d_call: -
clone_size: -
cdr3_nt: TGTGCCAGTAGTATAGACGGCAGGAGTGGCTACACCTTC
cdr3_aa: CASSIDGRSGYTF

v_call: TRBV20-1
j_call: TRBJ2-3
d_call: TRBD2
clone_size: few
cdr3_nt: TGCAGTGCTCATTCCGCGCTAGCGGGGATTACAGATACGCAGTATTTT
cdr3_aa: CSAHSALAGITDTQYF

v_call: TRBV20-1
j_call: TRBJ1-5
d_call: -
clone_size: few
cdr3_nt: TGCAGTGCTAGAGTAGGCGGGGAATGGCGCAATCAGCCCCAGCATTTT
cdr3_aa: CSARVGGEWRNQPQHF

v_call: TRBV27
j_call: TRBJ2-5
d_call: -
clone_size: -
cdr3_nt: TGTGCCAGCAGTTTAGGGCGGAGAGGGGAGACCCAGTACTTC
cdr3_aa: CASSLGRRGETQYF

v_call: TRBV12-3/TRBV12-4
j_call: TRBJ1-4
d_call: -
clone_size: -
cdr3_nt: TGTGCCAGCATTTTCGAGTACGATGCAACTAATGAAAAACTGTTTTTT
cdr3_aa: CASIFEYDATNEKLFF

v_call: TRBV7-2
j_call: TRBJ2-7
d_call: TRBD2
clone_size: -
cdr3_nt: TGTGCCAGCGGCTTAAGAGCGGGGGGGCGCTCCTACGAGCAGTACTTC
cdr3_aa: CASGLRAGGRSYEQYF

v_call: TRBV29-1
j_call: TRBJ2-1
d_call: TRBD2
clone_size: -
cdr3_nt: TGCAGCGTCGCGGGAGGAGGGCCTAACAATGAGCAGTTCTTC
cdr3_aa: CSVAGGGPNNEQFF

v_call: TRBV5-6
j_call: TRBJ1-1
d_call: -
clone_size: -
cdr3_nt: TGTGCCAGCAGCTTTGCGGGGGCGCACACTGAAGCTTTCTTT
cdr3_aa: CASSFAGAHTEAFF

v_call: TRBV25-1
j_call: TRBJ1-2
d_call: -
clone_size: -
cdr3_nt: TGTGCCAGCAGTGGGGGGCTGGTGTATGGCTACACCTTC
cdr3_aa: CASSGGLVYGYTF

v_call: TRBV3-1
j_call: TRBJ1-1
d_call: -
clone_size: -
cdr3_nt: TGTGCCAGCAGCCAAAGTGGCAGGGGGAACACTGAAGCTTTCTTT
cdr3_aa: CASSQSGRGNTEAFF

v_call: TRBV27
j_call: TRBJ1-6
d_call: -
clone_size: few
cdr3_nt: TGTGCCAGCAGTTTAGCCTCTTCTCCGGGACACTATAATTCACCCCTCCACTTT
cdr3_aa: CASSLASSPGHYNSPLHF

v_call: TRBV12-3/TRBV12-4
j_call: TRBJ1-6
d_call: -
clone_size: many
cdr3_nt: TGTGCCAGCAGTTTAGAAACAGGGAGAAATTCACCCCTCCACTTT
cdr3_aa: CASSLETGRNSPLHF

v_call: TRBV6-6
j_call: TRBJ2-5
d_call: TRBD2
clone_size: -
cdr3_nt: TGTGCCAGCGCCCCCGGGGGGTTTCTCGATGAGCAGTACTTC
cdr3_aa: CASAPGGFLDEQYF

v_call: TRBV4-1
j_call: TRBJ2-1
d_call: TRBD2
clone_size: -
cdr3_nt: TGCGCCAGCAGCCAAGTCACTAGCGGGGGATCTAAGTTCTTC
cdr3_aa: CASSQVTSGGSKFF

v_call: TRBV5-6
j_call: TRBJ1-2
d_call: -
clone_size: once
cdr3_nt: TGTGCCAGCAGCTGGGCCCGGGATGGTGGCTACACCTTC
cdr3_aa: CASSWARDGGYTF

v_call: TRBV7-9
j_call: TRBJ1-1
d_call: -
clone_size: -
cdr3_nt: TGTGCCAGCAGCCCCCATGGGCCCGCTGAAGCTTTCTTT
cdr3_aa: CASSPHGPAEAFF

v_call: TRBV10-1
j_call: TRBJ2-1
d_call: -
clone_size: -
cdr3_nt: TGCGCCAGCAGTGAGTCCCTAGTCAATGAGCAGTTCTTC
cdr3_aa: CASSESLVNEQFF

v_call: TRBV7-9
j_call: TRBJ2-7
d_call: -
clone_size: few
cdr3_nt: TGTGCCAGCAGCCCCACCGTTGGGCCTTACGAGCAGTACTTC
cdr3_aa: CASSPTVGPYEQYF

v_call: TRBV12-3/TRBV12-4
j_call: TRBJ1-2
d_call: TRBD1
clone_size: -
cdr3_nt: TGTGCCAGCAGTTACGGCGACAGGGCGGGGGGTGGCTACACCTTC
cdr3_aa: CASSYGDRAGGGYTF

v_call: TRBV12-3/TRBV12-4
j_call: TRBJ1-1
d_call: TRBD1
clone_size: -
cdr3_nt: TGTGCCAGCAGGAAAACAGGGGTTGAAACTGAAGCTTTCTTT
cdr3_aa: CASRKTGVETEAFF

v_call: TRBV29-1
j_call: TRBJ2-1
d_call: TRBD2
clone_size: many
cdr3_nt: TGCAGCGTTGAAGAAAACAGCGGGGCCTCCTACAATGAGCAGTTCTTC
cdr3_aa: CSVEENSGASYNEQFF

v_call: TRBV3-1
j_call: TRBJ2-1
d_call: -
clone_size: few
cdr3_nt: TGTGCCAGCAGCCAAGAACTATTCAATGAGCAGTTCTTC
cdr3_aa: CASSQELFNEQFF

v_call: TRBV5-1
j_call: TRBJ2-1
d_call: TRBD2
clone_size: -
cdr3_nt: TGCGCCAGCAGCGCTAGCGGGGGGGCGTTAAATGAGCAGTTCTTC
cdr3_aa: CASSASGGALNEQFF

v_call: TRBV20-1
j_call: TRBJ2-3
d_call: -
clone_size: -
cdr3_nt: TGCAGTGCTAGAGTCTTCTCCACAGATACGCAGTATTTT
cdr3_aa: CSARVFSTDTQYF

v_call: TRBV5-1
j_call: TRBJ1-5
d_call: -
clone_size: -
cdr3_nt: TGCGCCAGCAGCTTGTTGGGGGGGGATAGCAATCAGCCCCAGCATTTT
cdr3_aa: CASSLLGGDSNQPQHF

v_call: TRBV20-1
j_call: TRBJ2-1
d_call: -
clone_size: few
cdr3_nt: TGCAGTGCTAGAGATCGTCTACGTGGCAGGATAGCCTACAATGAGCAGTTCTTC
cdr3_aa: CSARDRLRGRIAYNEQFF

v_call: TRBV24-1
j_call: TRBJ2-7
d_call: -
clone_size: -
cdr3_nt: TGTGCCACCAGTGACCCAGACAGACGCGAGCAGTACTTC
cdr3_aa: CATSDPDRREQYF

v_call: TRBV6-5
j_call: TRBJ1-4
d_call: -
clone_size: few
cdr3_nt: TGTGCCAGCAGTTACTCGAAGACCGGGGCACCTAATGAAAAACTGTTTTTT
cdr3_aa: CASSYSKTGAPNEKLFF

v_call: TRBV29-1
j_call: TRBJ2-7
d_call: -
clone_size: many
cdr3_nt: TGCAGCGTGGGGACGAGATACGAGCAGTACTTC
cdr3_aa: CSVGTRYEQYF

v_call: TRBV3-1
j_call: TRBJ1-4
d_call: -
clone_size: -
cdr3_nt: TGTGCCAGCAGCCAAGAAGCGCGGGGAGGGAATGAAAAACTGTTTTTT
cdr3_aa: CASSQEARGGNEKLFF

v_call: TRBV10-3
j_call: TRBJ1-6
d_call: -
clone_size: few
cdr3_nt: TGTGCCATCAGTGACCCCGGGACACATAATTCACCCCTCCACTTT
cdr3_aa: CAISDPGTHNSPLHF

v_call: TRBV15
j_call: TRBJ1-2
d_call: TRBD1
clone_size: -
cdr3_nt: TGTGCCACCAGCAGATCGGGACAGGGGGCCAAAGAAGGCTACACCTTC
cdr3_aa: CATSRSGQGAKEGYTF

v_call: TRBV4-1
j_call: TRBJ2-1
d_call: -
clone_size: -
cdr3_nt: TGCGCCAGCAGCCAAGAGGCTGGCGGGGTTTACAATGAGCAGTTCTTC
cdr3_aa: CASSQEAGGVYNEQFF

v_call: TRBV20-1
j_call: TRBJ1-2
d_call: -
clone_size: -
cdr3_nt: TGCAGTGCTCCCCCCCTCAGGAGTGGCTATGGCTACACCTTC
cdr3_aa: CSAPPLRSGYGYTF

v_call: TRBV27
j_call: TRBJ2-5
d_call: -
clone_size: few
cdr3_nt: TGTGCCAGCAGTTTATCTTTCGTTCGGGGTAACCAGTACTTC
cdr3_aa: CASSLSFVRGNQYF

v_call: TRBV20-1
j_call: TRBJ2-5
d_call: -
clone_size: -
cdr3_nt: TGCAGTGCTAGAGATACCCTGGACAATGAGCAGTACTTC
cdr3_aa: CSARDTLDNEQYF

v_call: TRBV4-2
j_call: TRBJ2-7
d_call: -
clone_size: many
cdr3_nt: TGTGCCAGCAGCCAAGATCGGGCGGGGCTATCCTACGAGCAGTACTTC
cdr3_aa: CASSQDRAGLSYEQYF

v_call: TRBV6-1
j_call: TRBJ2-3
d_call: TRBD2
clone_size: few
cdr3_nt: TGTGCCAACCGACTAGCGGGGTCCAGCACAGATACGCAGTATTTT
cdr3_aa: CANRLAGSSTDTQYF

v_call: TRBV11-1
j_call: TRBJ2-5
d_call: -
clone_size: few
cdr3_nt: TGTGCCAGCAGGTCCAAAGTGGGGACGGACGGGGAAGAGACCCAGTACTTC
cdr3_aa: CASRSKVGTDGEETQYF

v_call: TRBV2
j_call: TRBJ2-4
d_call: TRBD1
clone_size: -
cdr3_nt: TGTGCCAGCAGTGATCACGGGACAGGGAGGTACGGGCAGTACTTC
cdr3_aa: CASSDHGTGRYGQYF

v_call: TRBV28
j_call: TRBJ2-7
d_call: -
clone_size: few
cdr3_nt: TGTGCCAGCAGTACATATGGTCGGGACGAGCAGTACTTC
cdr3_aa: CASSTYGRDEQYF

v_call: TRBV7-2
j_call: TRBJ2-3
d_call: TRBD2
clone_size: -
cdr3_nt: TGTGCCAGCAGCTTAAAGCCTAGCGGGGTTATCACAGATACGCAGTATTTT
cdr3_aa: CASSLKPSGVITDTQYF